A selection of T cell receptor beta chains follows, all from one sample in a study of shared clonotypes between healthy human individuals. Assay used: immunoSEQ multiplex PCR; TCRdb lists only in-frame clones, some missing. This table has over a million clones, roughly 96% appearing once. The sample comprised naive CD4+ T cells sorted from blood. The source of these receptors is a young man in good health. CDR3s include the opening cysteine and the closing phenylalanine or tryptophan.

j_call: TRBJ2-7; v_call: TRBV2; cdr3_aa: CASSETRYEQYF
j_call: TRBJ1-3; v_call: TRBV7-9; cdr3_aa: CASSFLREMSIYF
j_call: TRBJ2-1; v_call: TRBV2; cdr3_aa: CASSETSGRNEQFF
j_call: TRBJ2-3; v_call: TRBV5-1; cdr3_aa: CASSLHFRRDTQYF
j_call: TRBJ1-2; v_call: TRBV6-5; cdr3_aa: CASSYTTGLDGYTF
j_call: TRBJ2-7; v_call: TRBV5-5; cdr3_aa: CASSLTPSGNYEQYF
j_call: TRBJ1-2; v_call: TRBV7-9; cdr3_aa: CASSLGSDRVVGGYTF
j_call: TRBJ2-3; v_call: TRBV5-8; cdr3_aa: CASSLGAGATDTQYF
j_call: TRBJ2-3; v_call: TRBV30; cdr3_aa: CAWSVRIEGTKDTQYF
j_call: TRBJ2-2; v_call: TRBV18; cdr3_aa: CASSAKNTGELFF
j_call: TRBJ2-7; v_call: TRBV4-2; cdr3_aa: CASSYGLAGSYEQYF
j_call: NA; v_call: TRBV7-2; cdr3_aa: CASSLNPGLGYEQYF
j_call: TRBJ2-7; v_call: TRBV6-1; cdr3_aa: CASSRGLAGASEQYF
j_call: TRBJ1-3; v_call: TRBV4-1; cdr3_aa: CASSQIIRNTIYF
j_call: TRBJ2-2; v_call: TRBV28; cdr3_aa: CASRGQGGTGELFF
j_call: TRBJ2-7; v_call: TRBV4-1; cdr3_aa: CASSQDSRQGVEQYF
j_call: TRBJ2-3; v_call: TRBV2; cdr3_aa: CASSWGQTSGITDTQYF
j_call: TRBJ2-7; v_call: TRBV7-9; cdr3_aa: CASSSLGGRAFYEQYF
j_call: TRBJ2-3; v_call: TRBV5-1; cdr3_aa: CASSMGLAGGPRTDTQYF
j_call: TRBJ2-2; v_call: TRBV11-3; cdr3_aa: CASSGPGGELFF
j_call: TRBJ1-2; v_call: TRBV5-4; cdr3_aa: CASSTGSQSYGYTF
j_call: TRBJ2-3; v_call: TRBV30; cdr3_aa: CARAWGSTDTQYF
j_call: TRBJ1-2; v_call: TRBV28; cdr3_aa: CASRRDRASNYGYTF
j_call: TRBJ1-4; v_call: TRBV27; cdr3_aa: CASSGFATNEKLFF
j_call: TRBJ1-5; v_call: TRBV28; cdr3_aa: CASSWLVGLGNQPQHF
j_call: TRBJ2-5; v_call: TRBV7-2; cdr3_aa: CASSINSGSQETQYF
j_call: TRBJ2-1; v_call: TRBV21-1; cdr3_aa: CASSKVRKSRPMGQFF
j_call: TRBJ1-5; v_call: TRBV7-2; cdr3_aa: CASSAGRYNQPQHF
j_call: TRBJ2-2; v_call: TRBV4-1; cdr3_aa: CASSQDVGQATNTGELFF
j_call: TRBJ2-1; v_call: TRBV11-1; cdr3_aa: CASSRDSHNEQFF
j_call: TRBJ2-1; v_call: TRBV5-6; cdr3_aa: CASSLRGTDNKQFF
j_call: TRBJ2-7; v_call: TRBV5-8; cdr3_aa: CASSLVSKSPYEQYF
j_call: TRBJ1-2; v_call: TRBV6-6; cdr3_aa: CASNPPGQGFRYGYTF
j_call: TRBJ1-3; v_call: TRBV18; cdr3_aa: CASSLLKMDRTSGNTIYF
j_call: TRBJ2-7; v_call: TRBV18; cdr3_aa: CASSPSGLAEYYEQYF
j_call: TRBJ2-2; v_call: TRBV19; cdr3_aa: CASSIAASGTGELFF
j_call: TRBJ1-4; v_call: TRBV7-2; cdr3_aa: CASSLRAGLNEKLFF
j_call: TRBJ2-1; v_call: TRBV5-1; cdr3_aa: CASSLGQGIVAEQFF
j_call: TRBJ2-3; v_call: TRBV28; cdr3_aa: CASSLHPIGGSKTDTQYF
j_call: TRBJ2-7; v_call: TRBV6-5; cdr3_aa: CASSPQHRRYEQYF
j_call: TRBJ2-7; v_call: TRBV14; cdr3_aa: CASSRGRPYEQYF
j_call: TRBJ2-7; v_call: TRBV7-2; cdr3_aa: CASSSGRDRSPYEQYF
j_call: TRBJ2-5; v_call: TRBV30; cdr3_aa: CAWRISGTIWETQYF
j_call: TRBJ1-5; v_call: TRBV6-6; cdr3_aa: CASSSPRQGSNQPQHF
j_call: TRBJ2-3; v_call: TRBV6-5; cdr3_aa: CASSSWTSFTDTQYF
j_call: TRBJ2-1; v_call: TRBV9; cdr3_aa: CASSALAGAYNEQFF
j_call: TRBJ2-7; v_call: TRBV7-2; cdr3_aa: CASSLTRPYEQYF
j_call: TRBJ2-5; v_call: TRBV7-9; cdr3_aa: CASTLLEGQGQETQYF
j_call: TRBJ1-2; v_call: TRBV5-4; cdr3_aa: CASSPRTENGYTF
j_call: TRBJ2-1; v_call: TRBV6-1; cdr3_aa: CASSEAGLAEYNEQFF
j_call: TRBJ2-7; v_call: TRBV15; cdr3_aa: CATSRDEVGKAYEQYF
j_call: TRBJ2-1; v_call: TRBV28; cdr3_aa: CASSLCITGREPQPFDGYNEQFF
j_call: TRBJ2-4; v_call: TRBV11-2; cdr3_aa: CASSYELAIENIQYF
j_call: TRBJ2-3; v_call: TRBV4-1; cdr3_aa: CASSQWTSGSPEVDTQYF
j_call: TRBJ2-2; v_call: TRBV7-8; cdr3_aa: CASSFDGTGELFF
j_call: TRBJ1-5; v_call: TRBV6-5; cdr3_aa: CASSSQGGQPQHF
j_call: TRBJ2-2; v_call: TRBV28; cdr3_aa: CASSFSLAGRNTGELFF